The 30 T cell receptor beta chains presented below share a single source sample, sequenced in a study of blood T cell repertoires in COVID-19 (TCRdb year 2020). The library came from the immunoSEQ multiplex PCR assay. This is the immuneACCESS table as TCRdb keeps it, with only in-frame sequences that have V and J called. A part of the clones is gone; compared with another copy, unresolved V genes explain less than half, and the rest is unexplained. For this sample there are about 170,000 clones; about 80% appear just once. Around 2.4% of the sample is in the top ten clones. Sequencing was done on a sample of peripheral blood. The receptors originated from a human donor with acute or convalescent COVID-19. The donor label of this sample is uncertain.

The V gene is TRBV5-1, the J gene TRBJ1-6; D unclear. CDR3 size: 16 residues. The V gene's germline CDR1 is SGHRS and CDR2 YFSETQ. The germline V and J ends were trimmed by 3 bases and 7 bases, with 17 bases remaining between them. The CDR3 coding sequence is TGCGCCAGCAGCTCCGGGATTCACCTCGCCAATTCACCCCTCCACTTT. Amino acid sequence: CASSSGIHLANSPLHF. The full variable domain, completed using reference TRBV5-1 and TRBJ1-6, is KAGVTQTPRYLIKTRGQQVTLSCSPISGHRSVSWYQQTPGQGLQFLFEYFSETQRNKGNFPGRFSGRQFSNSRSEMNVSTLELGDSALYLCASSSGIHLANSPLHFGNGTRLTVT.

The V and J genes are TRBV28 and TRBJ1-5; the D is unclear. V was shortened by 1 base and J by 5 bases, with 24 bases between the two germline ends. There are 19 residues in the CDR3. The germline gives CDR1 MDHEN, CDR2 SYDVKM. The CDR3 here is CASSLSSGLLSLFDQPQHF. CDR3 DNA sequence: TGTGCCAGCAGTTTATCGTCAGGTCTATTATCCCTTTTTGATCAGCCCCAGCATTTT.

The rearrangement uses TRBV2 and TRBJ1-4; 9 bases line up with TRBD1. Germline CDR1 and CDR2: SNHLY and FYNNEI. The CDR3 is made up of 15 amino acids. Losses at the gene ends were 1 base for V and 7 bases for J; bases not matched to a gene: 4. DNA of the CDR3: TGTGCCAGCAGTGAAGGCGGGACAGGGATTGAAAAACTGTTTTTT. This codes for CASSEGGTGIEKLFF.

The genes are TRBV6-5 and TRBJ2-3; 7 bases map to TRBD2. Trimming cost V 8 bases and J 1 base; bases outside gene matches: 3. The CDR3 is 13 amino acids. The germline V gene has CDR1 MNHEY and CDR2 SVGAGI. The CDR3 sequence: CASGAGGTDTQYF. CDR3 DNA: TGTGCCAGCGGGGCGGGGGGCACAGATACGCAGTATTTT.

This chain links TRBV6-2 or TRBV6-3 with TRBJ2-3; the D gene is possibly TRBD2 (6 bases). V lost 2 bases, J lost 2 bases, and 11 bases lay in between. Germline V gene sequence: CDR1 MNHEY, CDR2 SVGEGT. The length of the CDR3 is 15 residues. The CDR3 DNA reads as TGTGCCAGCAGTTACGGGGGGACCTACACAGATACGCAGTATTTT. It translates to CASSYGGTYTDTQYF.

The rearrangement uses TRBV19 and TRBJ1-5; no firm D call. This CDR3 comprises 15 residues. Germline CDR1 and CDR2: LNHDA and SQIVND (reference sequence). The ends were cut back, 0 bases at V and 0 bases at J, with 6 bases in the middle. CDR3 bases: TGTGCCAGTAGTATAGAGGGCCTTAGCAATCAGCCCCAGCATTTT. Its protein product is CASSIEGLSNQPQHF. The full variable domain, with the rest looked up from reference TRBV19 and TRBJ1-5, is DGGITQSPKYLFRKEGQNVTLSCEQNLNHDAMYWYRQDPGQGLRLIYYSQIVNDFQKGDIAEGYSVSREKKESFPLTVTSAQKNPTAFYLCASSIEGLSNQPQHFGDGTRLSIL.

The CDR3 loop reads CALVPGGADTQYF. The CDR3 nucleotides read TGTGCCCTCGTGCCCGGCGGCGCAGATACGCAGTATTTT. The chain carries TRBV6-5 and TRBJ2-3; D not certain. Germline V gene lookup returns CDR1 MNHEY and CDR2 SVGAGI. The ends were cut back, 11 bases at V and 4 bases at J, with 16 bases in the middle. This CDR3 has 13 residues.

This chain joins TRBV18 and TRBJ1-2; D perhaps matches TRBD1 (6 bases). V lost 5 bases, J lost 0 bases, and 13 bases lay in between. The CDR3 has 15 amino acids. Germline values: CDR1 KGHSH, CDR2 LQKENI. This CDR3 reads CASSTGQIANYGYTF. For the CDR3, the DNA is TGTGCCAGCTCAACCGGACAGATAGCTAACTATGGCTACACCTTC.

The genes are TRBV27 and TRBJ2-7; D remains ambiguous. Trimming removed 4 bases at V and 4 bases at J, with 14 bases between. Germline assignment: CDR1 MNHEY and CDR2 SMNVEV (reference sequence). CDR3 size: 14 residues. DNA of the CDR3: TGTGCCAGCAGTTCCTATCTCCCCCCTTACGAGCAGTACTTC. Encoded protein: CASSSYLPPYEQYF.

The chain links TRBV11-2 to TRBJ2-7, with D possibly TRBD2 on 7 matching bases. CDR3 length: 17 residues. V was shortened by 4 bases and J by 0 bases, with 19 bases between the two germline ends. Germline lookup yields CDR1 SGHAT and CDR2 FQNNGV. This CDR3 is CASSYREGGGDSYEQYF. As DNA, the CDR3 is TGTGCCAGCAGCTACCGGGAAGGCGGGGGCGACTCCTACGAGCAGTACTTC.

V is TRBV7-8 and J is TRBJ2-7; TRBD1 is a possible D gene (6 bases). V was clipped by 4 bases and J by 4 bases, with 11 bases between them. Germline V gene lookup returns CDR1 SGHVS and CDR2 FQNEAQ. The CDR3 has 13 amino acids. CDR3 DNA sequence: TGTGCCAGCAGCTCCCGTACAGGGTACGAGCAGTACTTC. Translation: CASSSRTGYEQYF.

CDR3 residues: CASSEAYLQGSEKLFF. The CDR3 coding sequence is TGTGCCAGCAGTGAAGCATATTTGCAGGGAAGTGAAAAACTGTTTTTT. J is TRBJ1-4 and V is TRBV6-1; TRBD1 is a possible D gene (5 bases). The CDR3 is made up of 16 amino acids. Germline loops: CDR1 MNHNS, CDR2 SASEGT. V dropped 0 bases and J dropped 7 bases, with 15 bases sitting between them.

V usage is TRBV13 and J usage is TRBJ2-3, with 9 bases matching TRBD1. This CDR3 comprises 16 residues. J gave up 1 base and V 1 base, and 3 bases lay outside the gene matches. Germline V CDR1 and CDR2: PRHDT, FYEKMQ (reference sequence). The CDR3 nucleotides are TGTGCCAGCAGCTTAGAACAGGGGGCACGCACAGATACGCAGTATTTT. Residues: CASSLEQGARTDTQYF.

CDR3 DNA: TGTGCCAGCAGCGGTAGTTTCTATGGCTACACCTTC. Translated, it gives CASSGSFYGYTF. The chain employs TRBV28 and TRBJ1-2, with D unresolved. The CDR3 covers 12 residues. CDR1 is MDHEN and CDR2 is SYDVKM in the germline V gene. V dropped 6 bases and J dropped 4 bases, with 9 bases sitting between them.

This clone was counted a few times. The chain is built from TRBV3-1 (or the pseudogene TRBV3-2) and TRBJ1-1, with D perhaps matching TRBD1 (5 bases). This CDR3 comprises 14 residues. Germline CDR1 is LGHDT and CDR2 is YNNKEL (reference sequence). Trimming pared 3 bases from V and 11 bases from J, leaving 19 bases between. The CDR3: CASSHLGEGSAAFF. CDR3 nucleotide sequence: TGTGCCAGCAGCCACCTTGGGGAGGGGAGCGCTGCTTTCTTT.

The chain uses TRBV6-5 and TRBJ1-1, with no clear D. V shed 0 bases and J shed 7 bases, with 15 bases lying between them. This CDR3 region has 15 residues. Germline CDR1 and CDR2: MNHEY and SVGAGI. The CDR3 DNA sequence: TGTGCCAGCAGTTACTCTCGGATGATCGGGAGTGAAGCTTTCTTT. Translation: CASSYSRMIGSEAFF.

This chain links TRBV29-1 with TRBJ2-3; 10 bases map to TRBD2. Trimming cost V 4 bases and J 1 base; bases outside gene matches: 8. This CDR3 is built from 16 residues. CDR1 is SQVTM and CDR2 is ANQGSEA in the germline V gene. The CDR3 sequence is CSVGQLAGVGTDTQYF. The CDR3 DNA sequence: TGCAGCGTTGGTCAGCTAGCGGGAGTTGGCACAGATACGCAGTATTTT.

The chain recombines TRBV5-8 with TRBJ2-5; TRBD1 aligns across 9 bases. The length of the CDR3 is 17 residues. The germline CDR1 and CDR2 sequences are SGHTS and YDEGEE. The J segment lost 5 bases and the V segment lost 4 bases, leaving 15 bases of the junction unmatched. CDR3 DNA sequence: TGTGCCAGCAGCCCAATGGGGGACAGGGCGCATCGGGAGACCCAGTACTTC. The encoded protein is CASSPMGDRAHRETQYF.

V is TRBV19 and J is TRBJ2-7; perhaps TRBD2 as D (6 bases). From germline, CDR1 is LNHDA and CDR2 SQIVND (reference sequence). V lost 6 bases to trimming and J lost 0 bases, with 12 bases between them. The CDR3 sequence is 14 residues long. The CDR3, as DNA: TGTGCCAGTAGCAGAGGGGAGGACTCCTACGAGCAGTACTTC. Its protein is CASSRGEDSYEQYF.

The chain joins TRBV19 to TRBJ1-3; a weak D match, TRBD1 (6 bases). This CDR3 has 14 amino acids. V was pared by 5 bases and J by 0 bases, with 8 bases between. Germline V lookup: CDR1 LNHDA, CDR2 SQIVND (reference sequence). The CDR3 DNA follows: TGTGCCAGTAGTCGGGACATCTCTGGAAACACCATATATTTT. Protein product: CASSRDISGNTIYF.

The chain uses TRBV9 and TRBJ2-7; D call uncertain. V lost 0 bases and J lost 3, with 13 bases in between. Looked up from germline, CDR1 is SGDLS and CDR2 is YYNGEE. CDR3 length: 15 amino acids. The CDR3 loop reads CASSVEGEPYYEQYF. DNA of the CDR3: TGTGCCAGCAGCGTAGAAGGAGAACCCTACTACGAGCAGTACTTC.

The DNA for the CDR3 is TGTGCCAGCAGATCTATTGGACAGAATGAAAAACTGTTTTTT. The encoded protein is CASRSIGQNEKLFF. The chain links TRBV27 to TRBJ1-4; a possible D gene is TRBD1 (6 bases). Germline V lookup: CDR1 MNHEY, CDR2 SMNVEV (reference sequence). This CDR3 region has 14 residues. V lost 6 bases and J 5 bases, leaving 13 bases between the germline ends.

The genes are TRBV7-9 and TRBJ2-7; 8 nucleotides line up with TRBD1. The CDR3 has 13 residues. Germline values: CDR1 SEHNR, CDR2 FQNEAQ (reference sequence). The ends lost 5 bases at V and 9 bases at J; junction bases unmatched: 9. As DNA, the CDR3 is TGTGCCAGCAGCCGCTCAGGGGGCTCCACGCAGTACTTC. Translation gives CASSRSGGSTQYF.

The chain recombines TRBV14 with TRBJ2-7, with 8 bases lining up with TRBD1. V shed 5 bases and J 4 bases; nucleotides not matched to a gene: 10. Germline CDR1 is SGHDN and CDR2 is FVKESK. The length of the CDR3 is 15 residues. This CDR3 is CASSTQGAVRYEQYF. In nucleotides, the CDR3 is TGTGCCAGCAGCACTCAGGGGGCCGTTCGGTACGAGCAGTACTTC.

This clone was seen more than once but under ten times. J is TRBJ1-1 and V is TRBV3-1 (or the pseudogene TRBV3-2); TRBD1 matches 8 bases. Trimming cost V 2 bases and J 9 bases; bases outside gene matches: 8. The CDR3 is 14 residues long. CDR1 LGHDT and CDR2 YNNKEL come from the germline V gene (reference sequence). The CDR3 DNA reads TGTGCCAGCAGCCAACCCGCCAGGACAGGGCAAGCTTTCTTT. It specifies CASSQPARTGQAFF.

The gene calls are TRBV18 and TRBJ2-7, with 10 bases fitting TRBD2. Germline V gene lookup returns CDR1 KGHSH and CDR2 LQKENI. This CDR3 is built from 16 residues. J lost 2 bases, V lost 3 bases, and 7 bases had no gene match. The CDR3 DNA is TGTGCCAGCTCACCGTCTAGCGGGAGACTAGCCTACGAGCAGTACTTC. Translation gives CASSPSSGRLAYEQYF. The full variable domain, rest sourced from reference TRBV18 and TRBJ2-7, is NAGVMQNPRHLVRRRGQEARLRCSPMKGHSHVYWYRQLPEEGLKFMVYLQKENIIDESGMPKERFSAEFPKEGPSILRIQQVVRGDSAAYFCASSPSSGRLAYEQYFGPGTRLTVT.

By share, this clone counts as medium-sized. The rearrangement uses TRBV19 and TRBJ1-5; a possible D gene is TRBD1 (6 bases). Germline lookup yields CDR1 LNHDA and CDR2 SQIVND (reference sequence). The CDR3 runs to 17 residues. Trimming removed 5 bases from V and 1 base from J, with 18 bases in between. The CDR3 nucleotides are TGTGCCAGTAGTCCTCTGACAGGCCCAACGAGCAATCAGCCCCAGCATTTT. Residues: CASSPLTGPTSNQPQHF.

V is TRBV7-9 and J is TRBJ1-2; D remains ambiguous. There are 13 residues in the CDR3. Germline CDR1 SEHNR, CDR2 FQNEAQ (reference sequence). The V end was cut by 1 base, the J end by 4 bases, with 7 bases between. CDR3 region: CASSLENFYGYTF. The CDR3 DNA sequence: TGTGCCAGCAGCTTAGAAAACTTCTATGGCTACACCTTC.

V and J are TRBV5-1 and TRBJ1-1; no definite D call. Germline V gives CDR1 SGHRS, CDR2 YFSETQ. CDR3 length: 12 amino acids. V shed 3 bases and J shed 5 bases, with 8 bases lying between them. CDR3 nucleotide sequence: TGCGCCAGCAGCTCCGGCGGAACTGAAGCTTTCTTT. Protein: CASSSGGTEAFF.

The chain employs TRBV6-1 and TRBJ2-7; 7 nucleotides agree with TRBD2. V gave up 0 bases and J gave up 2 bases; unmatched junction bases: 1. From germline, CDR1 is MNHNS and CDR2 SASEGT. The CDR3 is 14 residues long. The CDR3 DNA sequence: TGTGCCAGCAGTGAAGCGGGAGGGACCTACGAGCAGTACTTC. Its protein product is CASSEAGGTYEQYF.